The present entry profiles one TCR beta chain with its context. Its antigen is currently unknown. The TCR beta cDNA libraries carried unique molecular identifiers. Yield was some 540,000 cDNA molecules from around 1 to 9.1 million T cells. TCRdb reanalysed the PCR reads using MiXCR and keeps one entry per CDR3 protein. The table includes more than 350,000 distinct CDR3 sequences, about 40% detected once. Per germline, CDR1 ENHRY and CDR2 SYGVKD. The CDR3 loop spans 16 amino acids. V lost 6 bases and J lost 11; bases outside the gene matches: 21. The data are from a study of post-analysis software for immune sequencing data. Study summary: Relapsing-remitting, secondary progressive and progressive-relapsing multiple sclerosis courses were included.

General study points: A handful of TRBV segments were significantly more frequent in patients than in controls. TRBV5-6, TRBV5-1 and TRBV20-1 were among these segments. Those with multiple sclerosis, the patient group, showed significantly lower normalized Chao1 diversity than controls.

V is TRBV10-3 and J is TRBJ2-5, with TRBD1 identical over 7 bases. The source of this sequence is a girl aged 2 to 10 with multiple sclerosis. Sequencing was done on a sample of blood. CDR3 sequence reads: CAISPSGTAWLWEQYF. The DNA of the CDR3 is TGTGCCATCAGCCCCTCCGGGACAGCCTGGCTATGGGAGCAGTACTTC.